Below are 29 T cell receptor beta chains sequenced from a single sample in a study of CD8 T cell repertoires and HIV-1 epitope variants. These receptors are not linked to any known antigen. Sequencing was performed with immunoSEQ multiplex PCR; in TCRdb, only in-frame clones are kept and a portion is missing. The sample lists thousands of clones; 65% to 80% were seen once. Sequenced sample: cultured CD8+ T cells derived from PBMCs. These receptors originate from a male donor with HIV.

The chain uses TRBV5-5 and TRBJ1-5, with TRBD1 matching 8 bases. Trimming at V came to 2 bases and at J to 5 bases, leaving 3 bases not matched to a gene. Germline V gene data show CDR1 as SGHKS and CDR2 as YYEKEE (reference sequence). The CDR3 is made up of 14 amino acids. CDR3 sequence (DNA): TGTGCCAGCAGCTTCCAGGGGGCTGATCAGCCCCAGCATTTT. Its translation: CASSFQGADQPQHF.

The J gene is TRBJ2-1, the V gene TRBV7-9; D possibly matches TRBD1 or TRBD2 (6 bases each). This CDR3 contains 11 residues. V gave up 8 bases and J gave up 9 bases, with 11 bases separating them. Germline assignment: CDR1 SEHNR and CDR2 FQNEAQ (reference sequence). CDR3 sequence: CASLQGGEQFF. Written as DNA, the CDR3 is TGTGCCAGCTTACAGGGAGGTGAGCAGTTCTTC.

The rearrangement uses TRBV19 and TRBJ1-5; D is unresolved. Trimming pared 0 bases from V and 3 bases from J, leaving 6 bases between. CDR3 length: 14 residues. CDR1 LNHDA and CDR2 SQIVND come from the germline V gene (reference sequence). The CDR3 nucleotides are TGTGCCAGTAGTATAGATAGGGACAATCAGCCCCAGCATTTT. Its translation is CASSIDRDNQPQHF.

V is TRBV5-6 and J is TRBJ1-4; TRBD1 might be the D (5 bases). CDR3 size: 14 residues. The germline CDR1 and CDR2 sequences are SGHDT and YYEEEE. V was cut by 0 bases and J by 8 bases, with 11 bases left in between. The CDR3 nucleotides read TGTGCCAGCAGCTTGGCACAGGAAGGCGAAAAACTGTTTTTT. Its protein is CASSLAQEGEKLFF.

The chain is built from TRBV9 and TRBJ2-3; perhaps TRBD2 as D (5 bases). The CDR3 runs 15 residues. Germline lookup yields CDR1 SGDLS and CDR2 YYNGEE. V was trimmed by 0 bases and J by 1 base, leaving 9 bases between them. CDR3 bases: TGTGCCAGCAGCGTAGGCGGGCGGGGCACAGATACGCAGTATTTT. Translated: CASSVGGRGTDTQYF.

The chain joins TRBV27 to TRBJ1-2; no firm D call. Germline values: CDR1 MNHEY, CDR2 SMNVEV (reference sequence). The V and J ends lost 3 bases and 3 bases respectively, with 11 bases between them. The CDR3 extends over 14 amino acids. CDR3 in amino acids: CASSLAVTDYGYTF. Here the CDR3 DNA reads TGTGCCAGCAGTTTGGCGGTGACGGACTATGGCTACACCTTC.

This clone has more than one count but fewer than ten. V gene TRBV28 combines with J gene TRBJ2-7; a weak D match, TRBD2 (6 bases). This CDR3 spans 13 amino acids. From germline, CDR1 is MDHEN and CDR2 SYDVKM. V gave up 5 bases and J gave up 4 bases, with 12 bases separating them. The CDR3 is CASSPTLAYEQYF. The CDR3 coding sequence is TGTGCCAGCAGTCCCACACTAGCTTACGAGCAGTACTTC. Filled out from reference TRBV28 and TRBJ2-7, the complete variable domain reads DVKVTQSSRYLVKRTGEKVFLECVQDMDHENMFWYRQDPGLGLRLIYFSYDVKMKEKGDIPEGYSVSREKKERFSLILESASTNQTSMYLCASSPTLAYEQYFGPGTRLTVT.

This rearrangement joins TRBV7-8 to TRBJ1-1; 7 bases match TRBD1. The CDR3 totals 15 residues. From germline, CDR1 is SGHVS and CDR2 FQNEAQ. Unmatched junction bases numbered 11, after V lost 5 bases and J lost 5 bases. Here the CDR3 reads CASSLRRQGKTEAFF. The CDR3 bases are TGTGCCAGCAGCCTACGACGACAGGGCAAGACTGAAGCTTTCTTT. Full variable domain (rest looked up from reference TRBV7-8 and TRBJ1-1): GAGVSQSPRYKVAKRGQDVALRCDPISGHVSLFWYQQALGQGPEFLTYFQNEAQLDKSGLPSDRFFAERPEGSVSTLKIQRTQQEDSAVYLCASSLRRQGKTEAFFGQGTRLTVV.

This sequence joins TRBV19 and TRBJ2-2, with 8 bases matching TRBD1. Germline V gives CDR1 LNHDA, CDR2 SQIVND (reference sequence). There are 15 residues in the CDR3. V shed 6 bases, J shed 5 bases, and the junction held 8 bases outside the gene matches. DNA of the CDR3: TGTGCCAGTAGAACGGGACAGGCCTTTACCGGGGAGCTGTTTTTT. Residues: CASRTGQAFTGELFF.

The V call is TRBV27, the J call TRBJ2-3, with a tentative D call TRBD1 (5 bases). The CDR3 extends over 17 amino acids. The V gene's germline CDR1 is MNHEY and CDR2 SMNVEV (reference sequence). V dropped 6 bases and J dropped 0 bases, with 19 bases sitting between them. This CDR3 is CASRSTTTATSTDTQYF. DNA of the CDR3: TGTGCCAGCAGATCCACCACGACAGCTACTAGCACAGATACGCAGTATTTT.

This clone occurred a few times. This chain links TRBV7-2 with TRBJ1-3; D is perhaps TRBD1 (6 bases). Germline V lookup: CDR1 SGHTA, CDR2 FQGNSA. The CDR3 spans 16 residues. The V end was cut by 5 bases, the J end by 4 bases, with 18 bases between. This CDR3 reads CASSPPSAGTGNTIYF. The CDR3 DNA reads as TGTGCCAGCAGCCCCCCCTCGGCCGGGACAGGAAACACCATATATTTT.

The genes are TRBV27 and TRBJ1-1; no definite D call. The CDR3 loop spans 13 amino acids. The ends were cut back, 3 bases at V and 6 bases at J, with 11 bases in the middle. Germline CDR1 MNHEY, CDR2 SMNVEV (reference sequence). The chain's CDR3 is CASSLESVSEAFF. CDR3 nucleotide sequence: TGTGCCAGCAGTTTGGAGAGCGTCTCTGAAGCTTTCTTT.

The V and J genes are TRBV5-6 and TRBJ1-1; D call uncertain. CDR1 is SGHDT, CDR2 YYEEEE, per germline. The CDR3 is 13 residues long. V lost 3 bases to trimming and J lost 0 bases, with 6 bases between them. The CDR3 coding sequence is TGTGCCAGCAGCTGGGCTTTGAACACTGAAGCTTTCTTT. Translated, it gives CASSWALNTEAFF.

The genes are TRBV6-5 and TRBJ2-7, with TRBD2 matching 7 bases. The germline V gene encodes CDR1 MNHEY and CDR2 SVGAGI. This CDR3 is 16 amino acids long. Unmatched junction bases numbered 5, after V lost 0 bases and J lost 0 bases. The CDR3 sequence is CASSYSSRGSSYEQYF. Written as DNA, the CDR3 is TGTGCCAGCAGTTACTCTTCGCGGGGGAGCTCCTACGAGCAGTACTTC.

This sequence joins TRBV11-2 and TRBJ2-3; 8 positions match TRBD2. From germline, CDR1 is SGHAT and CDR2 FQNNGV. V shed 1 base, J shed 4 bases, and the junction held 1 base outside the gene matches. CDR3 size: 14 residues. Here the CDR3 reads CASSLAGGADTQYF. The CDR3 DNA sequence: TGTGCCAGCAGCTTAGCGGGAGGGGCAGATACGCAGTATTTT.

The chain is built from TRBV5-1 and TRBJ2-7; possibly TRBD1 for D (6 bases). The length of the CDR3 is 14 residues. In germline, CDR1 is SGHRS, CDR2 YFSETQ. Trimming cost V 2 bases and J 5 bases, with 14 bases left between them. CDR3 residues: CASSFQGEGDEQYF. Here the CDR3 DNA reads TGCGCCAGCAGCTTCCAGGGAGAGGGGGACGAGCAGTACTTC.

The gene calls are TRBV11-2 and TRBJ1-1; no clear D gene. Trimming removed 5 bases from V and 11 bases from J, with 21 bases in between. CDR3 size: 14 residues. Germline V gives CDR1 SGHAT, CDR2 FQNNGV. CDR3: CASSPNGMGFGAFF. The CDR3 coding sequence is TGTGCCAGCAGCCCAAACGGGATGGGGTTTGGCGCTTTCTTT. The complete variable domain, with remaining parts taken from reference TRBV11-2 and TRBJ1-1, reads EAGVAQSPRYKIIEKRQSVAFWCNPISGHATLYWYQQILGQGPKLLIQFQNNGVVDDSQLPKDRFSAERLKGVDSTLKIQPAKLEDSAVYLCASSPNGMGFGAFFGQGTRLTVV.

The rearrangement uses TRBV28 and TRBJ2-1; 7 bases agree with TRBD1. This CDR3 region has 15 residues. The junction had 7 bases not matched to a gene; V was cut back by 4 bases and J by 4 bases. From germline, CDR1 is MDHEN and CDR2 SYDVKM. In DNA, the CDR3 is TGTGCCAGCAGTTCCGTCCAGGGGGATTACAATGAGCAGTTCTTC. It is translated as CASSSVQGDYNEQFF.

The CDR3 bases are TGTGCCAGCAGCTTAGATTGGCAGGGAAGGACTGAAGCTTTCTTT. Translating it yields CASSLDWQGRTEAFF. J is TRBJ1-1 and V is TRBV11-2, with D maybe TRBD1 (5 bases). This CDR3 is 15 amino acids long. CDR1 is SGHAT and CDR2 is FQNNGV in the germline V gene. V gave up 0 bases and J gave up 5 bases, with 13 bases separating them.

This clone was seen only a few times. The chain has TRBV29-1 and TRBJ1-1; possible D gene TRBD1, 6 bases. The V and J ends lost 3 bases and 9 bases respectively, with 23 bases between them. CDR1 is SQVTM, CDR2 ANQGSEA, per germline. The CDR3 loop spans 15 amino acids. Here the CDR3 DNA reads TGCAGCGTTGACCGGTCGTACGGGGGCCCTCGGCAAGCTTTCTTT. Translating it yields CSVDRSYGGPRQAFF.

This clone was observed a single time. The gene calls are TRBV19 and TRBJ2-3, with D maybe TRBD1 (5 bases). V lost 4 bases, J lost 3 bases, and 8 bases lay in between. Germline CDR1 reads LNHDA; CDR2 reads SQIVND (reference sequence). The CDR3 totals 13 residues. CDR3 coding DNA: TGTGCCAGTAGTAGCGGACAAACAGATACGCAGTATTTT. Protein product: CASSSGQTDTQYF.

V usage is TRBV7-9 and J usage is TRBJ2-3; D is unclear. This CDR3 contains 13 residues. Germline loops: CDR1 SEHNR, CDR2 FQNEAQ (reference sequence). V lost 5 bases, J lost 2 bases, and 8 bases lay in between. CDR3 sequence (DNA): TGTGCCAGCAGCCAGTTGGTCACAGATACGCAGTATTTT. Protein: CASSQLVTDTQYF.

The chain combines TRBV27 with TRBJ2-5, with TRBD2 matching 12 bases. The V segment lost 5 bases and the J segment 4 bases; nucleotides outside the gene matches: 11. Per germline, CDR1 MNHEY and CDR2 SMNVEV (reference sequence). The length of the CDR3 is 17 residues. Here the CDR3 reads CASSPGTSGYKPETQYF. DNA of the CDR3: TGTGCCAGCAGTCCAGGGACTAGCGGGTATAAACCAGAGACCCAGTACTTC.

The rearrangement joins TRBV18 to TRBJ1-2, with 7 bases matching TRBD1. The CDR3 loop spans 14 amino acids. Per germline, CDR1 KGHSH and CDR2 LQKENI. V shed 2 bases and J 4 bases; nucleotides not matched to a gene: 4. CDR3 region: CASSPEGGLYGYTF. In DNA, the CDR3 is TGTGCCAGCTCACCAGAAGGGGGCCTCTATGGCTACACCTTC.

J is TRBJ2-7 and V is TRBV14; D call uncertain. Trimming stripped 1 base from V and 3 bases from J, with 7 bases between. The CDR3 has 13 residues. Germline lookup yields CDR1 SGHDN and CDR2 FVKESK. The CDR3: CASSQVVSYEQYF. DNA of the CDR3: TGTGCCAGCAGCCAAGTGGTCAGCTACGAGCAGTACTTC.

The rearrangement uses TRBV19 and TRBJ2-7; 10 bases are a match to TRBD2. The CDR3 is made up of 19 amino acids. Germline assignment: CDR1 LNHDA and CDR2 SQIVND (reference sequence). Losses at the gene ends were 5 bases for V and 1 base for J; bases not matched to a gene: 17. For the CDR3, the DNA is TGTGCCAGTAGTCCTCCTAGCGGGGGCCATCTCTTTAATTCCTACGAGCAGTACTTC. Translated: CASSPPSGGHLFNSYEQYF. The whole variable domain, remainder taken from reference TRBV19 and TRBJ2-7, is DGGITQSPKYLFRKEGQNVTLSCEQNLNHDAMYWYRQDPGQGLRLIYYSQIVNDFQKGDIAEGYSVSREKKESFPLTVTSAQKNPTAFYLCASSPPSGGHLFNSYEQYFGPGTRLTVT.

This chain joins TRBV27 and TRBJ2-5; 7 positions agree with TRBD1. Germline V lookup: CDR1 MNHEY, CDR2 SMNVEV (reference sequence). Trimming at V came to 6 bases and at J to 1 base, leaving 2 bases not matched to a gene. The CDR3 is 13 amino acids. The CDR3 region is CASSRQGQETQYF. The CDR3, as DNA: TGTGCCAGCAGCAGACAGGGCCAAGAGACCCAGTACTTC.

The chain employs TRBV27 and TRBJ2-1; D not certain. CDR3 length equals 15 residues. Trimming stripped 2 bases from V and 2 bases from J, with 10 bases between. Germline V gene sequence: CDR1 MNHEY, CDR2 SMNVEV (reference sequence). CDR3 loop: CASSLLENPYNEQFF. DNA of the CDR3: TGTGCCAGCAGTTTACTGGAGAACCCCTACAATGAGCAGTTCTTC.

The chain joins TRBV6-1 to TRBJ2-2; possible D gene TRBD1, 5 bases. The CDR3 runs to 14 residues. The V gene lost 0 bases and the J gene lost 3 bases, with 5 bases spanning the gap. The germline V gene encodes CDR1 MNHNS and CDR2 SASEGT. The CDR3 nucleotides are TGTGCCAGCAGTGAAGCGACAGACACCGGGGAGCTGTTTTTT. The encoded protein is CASSEATDTGELFF.